A single sample gave rise to the 16 T cell receptor beta chains below, sequenced in a study of T cells in tumors after PD-1 blockade (dated by TCRdb to the late 2010s). Libraries came from the immunoSEQ multiplex PCR assay. Not all clones reach the TCRdb copy of this immuneACCESS table, which keeps in-frame sequences only. Checked studies attribute under half of the gap to unresolved V genes and leave the rest unexplained. This sample comprises around 50,000 clones, approximately 79% of them detected only once. 8% to 10% of the sample is held by the ten biggest clonotypes. The sample in question was PBMCs, obtained before anti-PD-1 therapy. All receptors derive from a human donor with advanced basal cell or squamous cell carcinoma (not recorded which).

This clone occurred once. The chain has TRBV20-1 and TRBJ2-5; the D gene is possibly TRBD1 (5 bases). V dropped 4 bases and J dropped 3 bases, with 6 bases sitting between them. Germline values: CDR1 DFQATT, CDR2 SNEGSKA (reference sequence). CDR3 length: 11 residues. For the CDR3, the DNA is TGCAGTGCTACAGGGAAAGAGACCCAGTACTTC. Protein sequence: CSATGKETQYF.

V usage is TRBV19 and J usage is TRBJ2-1, with TRBD1 as a possible D gene (6 bases). The germline V and J ends were trimmed by 5 bases and 0 bases, with 11 bases remaining between them. This CDR3 is 15 amino acids long. Germline-derived CDR1 and CDR2 are LNHDA and SQIVND (reference sequence). CDR3 loop: CASSLRQASYNEQFF. The CDR3 coding sequence is TGTGCCAGTAGTCTTCGACAGGCCTCCTACAATGAGCAGTTCTTC.

The chain links TRBV28 to TRBJ1-6; possibly TRBD1 for D (5 bases). This CDR3 has 15 residues. V was cut by 6 bases and J by 5 bases, with 14 bases left in between. Germline V gene lookup returns CDR1 MDHEN and CDR2 SYDVKM. In DNA, the CDR3 is TGTGCCAGCAGAAGGAGTTCAGGGAATAATTCACCCCTCCACTTT. It encodes CASRRSSGNNSPLHF.

CDR3 coding DNA: TGTGCCAGCAGCGCCGTCTGGTCTGAAGCTTTCTTT. Protein: CASSAVWSEAFF. This rearrangement joins TRBV28 to TRBJ1-1; no reliable D call. V gave up 6 bases and J gave up 6 bases, with 11 bases separating them. CDR1 and CDR2 from the germline V gene are MDHEN and SYDVKM. The CDR3 contains 12 residues.

The chain uses TRBV4-1 and TRBJ1-3; 7 bases fit TRBD1. The CDR3 is 15 residues long. Germline CDR1 and CDR2: MGHRA and YSYEKL. The J segment lost 2 bases and the V segment lost 3 bases, leaving 4 bases of the junction unmatched. This chain's CDR3 is CASSQKTGTGNTIYF. The DNA for the CDR3 is TGCGCCAGCAGCCAGAAGACAGGGACTGGAAACACCATATATTTT.

The gene calls are TRBV19 and TRBJ1-2, with 11 positions matching TRBD1. The germline V gene has CDR1 LNHDA and CDR2 SQIVND (reference sequence). The CDR3 totals 15 residues. The J segment lost 4 bases and the V segment lost 7 bases, leaving 8 bases of the junction unmatched. The CDR3 spells CASIPSGTGGYGYTF. CDR3 sequence (DNA): TGTGCCAGTATCCCTTCCGGGACAGGGGGCTATGGCTACACCTTC.

This clone has only a few counts. V is TRBV5-4 and J is TRBJ1-6; D is undetermined. The V gene's germline CDR1 is SGHNT and CDR2 YYREEE (reference sequence). This CDR3 is 13 amino acids long. V was clipped by 3 bases and J by 7 bases, with 8 bases between them. The DNA for the CDR3 is TGTGCCAGCAGCTGGCCGGGGAATTCACCCCTCCACTTT. Translating it yields CASSWPGNSPLHF.

The chain recombines TRBV3-1 (or the pseudogene TRBV3-2) with TRBJ2-7; unclear D gene. The CDR3 consists of 11 residues. The V end was cut by 4 bases, the J end by 3 bases, with 4 bases between. Germline V lookup: CDR1 LGHDT, CDR2 YNNKEL (reference sequence). The CDR3 here is CASSLFYEQYF. CDR3 bases: TGTGCCAGCAGCCTTTTCTACGAGCAGTACTTC.

This clone was observed once. CDR3 sequence reads: CASSVASGGGYNEQFF. The CDR3 DNA follows: TGTGCCAGCAGCGTAGCTAGCGGGGGGGGGTACAATGAGCAGTTCTTC. This chain links TRBV9 with TRBJ2-1, with 12 bases lining up with TRBD2. With V trimmed by 0 bases and J by 4 bases, 2 bases remained unmatched. Germline CDR1 reads SGDLS; CDR2 reads YYNGEE. The CDR3 is 16 amino acids.

The chain combines TRBV5-6 with TRBJ2-5; no definite D call. CDR1 SGHDT and CDR2 YYEEEE come from the germline V gene. The length of the CDR3 is 13 residues. V lost 6 bases and J 2 bases, leaving 11 bases between the germline ends. In nucleotides, the CDR3 is TGTGCCAGCACTGAACAGTTACAAGAGACCCAGTACTTC. Amino acid sequence: CASTEQLQETQYF. Supplemented by reference TRBV5-6 and TRBJ2-5, the full variable domain reads DAGVTQSPTHLIKTRGQQVTLRCSPKSGHDTVSWYQQALGQGPQFIFQYYEEEERQRGNFPDRFSGHQFPNYSSELNVNALLLGDSALYLCASTEQLQETQYFGPGTRLLVL.

The chain is built from TRBV6-4 and TRBJ1-5; D might be TRBD1 (5 bases). The CDR3 length is 13 residues. CDR1 is MRHNA and CDR2 is SNTAGT in the germline V gene. V lost 5 bases, J lost 6 bases, and 11 bases lay in between. The CDR3 protein is CASSTWGGQPQHF. The CDR3, as DNA: TGTGCCAGCAGTACCTGGGGCGGTCAGCCCCAGCATTTT.

This chain joins TRBV5-1 and TRBJ1-6; no reliable D call. The V end lost 2 bases, the J end lost 7 bases, and 10 bases lay between the germline ends. The length of the CDR3 is 14 residues. Germline V CDR1 and CDR2: SGHRS, YFSETQ. The CDR3, as DNA: TGCGCCAGCAGCTTAGGAGATTCAAATTCACCCCTCCACTTT. Residues: CASSLGDSNSPLHF.

The chain couples TRBV5-1 to TRBJ1-4; 7 bases align to TRBD1. The J segment lost 8 bases and the V segment lost 4 bases, leaving 11 bases of the junction unmatched. CDR1 SGHRS and CDR2 YFSETQ come from the germline V gene. This CDR3 is 15 amino acids long. The CDR3 DNA reads as TGCGCCAGCAGCCCCCGGGAGGGGGCTCGGGAAAAACTGTTTTTT. This encodes CASSPREGAREKLFF.

The V call is TRBV7-2, the J call TRBJ2-7; no clear D gene. The length of the CDR3 is 11 residues. The germline V gene has CDR1 SGHTA and CDR2 FQGNSA. Trimming removed 5 bases at V and 7 bases at J, with 9 bases between. The CDR3 spells CASSPSREQYF. CDR3 DNA: TGTGCCAGCAGCCCATCCCGGGAGCAGTACTTC.

The CDR3 DNA sequence: TGCGCCAGCAGTTTTGGCACAGATACGCAGTATTTT. The encoded protein is CASSFGTDTQYF. The chain joins TRBV10-2 to TRBJ2-3; D unresolved. V was trimmed by 5 bases and J by 1 base, leaving 4 bases between them. Germline values: CDR1 WSHSY, CDR2 SAAADI. This CDR3 has 12 residues.

This clone was recorded only once. This sequence joins TRBV19 and TRBJ1-4; 7 bases line up with TRBD1. V was clipped by 4 bases and J by 0 bases; unmatched bases: 5. CDR3 length: 16 residues. In germline, CDR1 is LNHDA, CDR2 SQIVND (reference sequence). As DNA, the CDR3 is TGTGCCAGTAGTACGCGGACAGGAACAACTAATGAAAAACTGTTTTTT. Translating gives CASSTRTGTTNEKLFF. The entire variable domain, with the rest obtained from reference TRBV19 and TRBJ1-4, is as follows: DGGITQSPKYLFRKEGQNVTLSCEQNLNHDAMYWYRQDPGQGLRLIYYSQIVNDFQKGDIAEGYSVSREKKESFPLTVTSAQKNPTAFYLCASSTRTGTTNEKLFFGSGTQLSVL.